The 26 T cell receptor beta chains below come from one sample, sequenced in a study of T cell responses to AZD1222 COVID-19 vaccine. The protocol was immunoSEQ multiplex PCR, while the TCRdb copy is restricted to in-frame clones and leaves out a portion. Of some 170,000 clones listed, more than 90% are singletons. This specimen consisted of peripheral blood, obtained on day 0 of AZD1222 vaccination. These receptors all stem from an adult in good health.

The chain combines TRBV4-1 with TRBJ2-5; possibly TRBD1 for D (5 bases). Germline V gene lookup returns CDR1 MGHRA and CDR2 YSYEKL. The CDR3 is 14 residues long. Trimming left V 1 base short and J 4 bases short, with 10 bases between. The CDR3: CASSQVGPSETQYF. The CDR3 DNA sequence: TGCGCCAGCAGCCAAGTGGGGCCATCAGAGACCCAGTACTTC.

The chain employs TRBV7-9 and TRBJ2-2, with 8 nucleotides matching TRBD2. The germline CDR1 and CDR2 sequences are SEHNR and FQNEAQ (reference sequence). V lost 5 bases, J lost 4 bases, and 3 bases stayed unmatched. This CDR3 comprises 14 residues. CDR3 loop: CASSAGLATGELFF. The CDR3 nucleotides are TGTGCCAGCAGCGCCGGACTAGCCACCGGGGAGCTGTTTTTT.

The rearrangement links TRBV7-2 to TRBJ2-1, with TRBD1 matching 8 bases. J lost 2 bases, V lost 3 bases, and 3 bases had no gene match. The CDR3 runs to 15 residues. Looked up from germline, CDR1 is SGHTA and CDR2 is FQGNSA. For the CDR3, the DNA is TGTGCCAGCAGCTTCAGACAGGGGACCTACAATGAGCAGTTCTTC. Amino acid sequence: CASSFRQGTYNEQFF.

The V call is TRBV6-5, the J call TRBJ1-1, with TRBD1 identical over 8 bases. The CDR3 length is 15 residues. With V trimmed by 9 bases and J by 1 base, 10 bases remained unmatched. Per germline, CDR1 MNHEY and CDR2 SVGAGI. CDR3 DNA: TGTGCCAGTCGGGACAGGATCAGTGGGAACACTGAAGCTTTCTTT. Residues: CASRDRISGNTEAFF.

The V and J genes are TRBV27 and TRBJ1-5, with 7 bases fitting TRBD1. This CDR3 contains 14 residues. Germline V gives CDR1 MNHEY, CDR2 SMNVEV (reference sequence). J lost 2 bases, V lost 3 bases, and 1 base had no gene match. The CDR3 loop is CASSFGQGNQPQHF. CDR3 nucleotide sequence: TGTGCCAGCAGTTTCGGACAGGGCAATCAGCCCCAGCATTTT.

The V gene is TRBV20-1, the J gene TRBJ1-2; 8 bases map to TRBD1. V shed 3 bases and J 5 bases; nucleotides not matched to a gene: 8. Per the germline V gene, CDR1 is DFQATT and CDR2 is SNEGSKA (reference sequence). CDR3 length equals 14 residues. The CDR3 nucleotides are TGCAGTGCTAGTGGAGGGACAGGTGATTATGGCTACACCTTC. Its translation is CSASGGTGDYGYTF.

This clone was detected once. The chain has TRBV21-1 and TRBJ2-3; no check of the table's D call, TRBD2, against the DNA was made. TRBV21-1 corresponds to a pseudogene. This CDR3 is built from 15 residues. CDR3 nucleotide sequence: TGTGCCAGCAGGCCCCACAAGCGGGAAACAGATACGCAGTATTTT. The encoded protein is CASRPHKRETDTQYF.

The rearrangement joins TRBV19 to TRBJ1-2; the D gene is possibly TRBD1 (5 bases). The CDR3 totals 16 residues. Trimming left V 5 bases short and J 2 bases short, with 18 bases between. Germline loops: CDR1 LNHDA, CDR2 SQIVND (reference sequence). The CDR3 DNA reads as TGTGCCAGTAGTTCGTCCGGAGGGGTTGGGAACTATGGCTACACCTTC. As protein: CASSSSGGVGNYGYTF.

The chain has TRBV6-5 and TRBJ1-4; the D gene is possibly TRBD1 (5 bases). The germline V gene encodes CDR1 MNHEY and CDR2 SVGAGI. Trimming took off 0 bases at V and 3 bases at J, with 8 bases between the two ends. The CDR3 runs to 15 residues. CDR3 sequence reads: CASSYSGVSNEKLFF. For the CDR3, the DNA is TGTGCCAGCAGTTACTCGGGGGTTTCTAATGAAAAACTGTTTTTT.

The chain's CDR3 is CSVVDGKGNQPQHF. The CDR3 nucleotides are TGCAGCGTTGTCGACGGGAAGGGCAATCAGCCCCAGCATTTT. The chain links TRBV29-1 to TRBJ1-5; D is undetermined. CDR3 length: 14 residues. V was trimmed by 4 bases and J by 2 bases, leaving 12 bases between them. Germline V gives CDR1 SQVTM, CDR2 ANQGSEA. Using reference TRBV29-1 and TRBJ1-5 for the parts outside the CDR3, the full variable domain is SAVISQKPSRDICQRGTSLTIQCQVDSQVTMMFWYRQQPGQSLTLIATANQGSEATYESGFVIDKFPISRPNLTFSTLTVSNMSPEDSSIYLCSVVDGKGNQPQHFGDGTRLSIL.

V usage is TRBV11-2 and J usage is TRBJ2-1; 9 bases are a match to TRBD1. This CDR3 region has 17 residues. V lost 0 bases and J lost 4; bases outside the gene matches: 7. Germline assignment: CDR1 SGHAT and CDR2 FQNNGV. The CDR3 protein is CASSLDSGQGTYNEQFF. The CDR3 DNA reads as TGTGCCAGCAGCTTAGATTCCGGACAGGGGACGTACAATGAGCAGTTCTTC.

The chain combines TRBV13 with TRBJ2-1; D assignment may be TRBD1 or TRBD2 (5 bases each). Trimming cost V 5 bases and J 10 bases, with 18 bases left between them. This CDR3 has 14 amino acids. The germline CDR1 and CDR2 sequences are PRHDT and FYEKMQ (reference sequence). The chain's CDR3 is CASSVPGPRLEQFF. CDR3 DNA: TGTGCCAGCAGCGTACCGGGACCACGCTTAGAGCAGTTCTTC.

This clone was observed once. The chain recombines TRBV19 with TRBJ1-2; D is possibly TRBD1 (6 bases). Germline-derived CDR1 and CDR2 are LNHDA and SQIVND (reference sequence). V lost 6 bases and J 1 base, leaving 15 bases between the germline ends. The CDR3 sequence is 15 residues long. CDR3 in DNA: TGTGCCAGTAGGATGGACAGCCGTAATAACTATGGCTACACCTTC. Its protein is CASRMDSRNNYGYTF.

The chain links TRBV6-1 to TRBJ1-2, with D possibly being TRBD1 (6 bases). Germline CDR1 MNHNS, CDR2 SASEGT. Trimming pared 1 base from V and 14 bases from J, leaving 14 bases between. The CDR3 extends over 12 amino acids. The CDR3 DNA sequence: TGTGCCAGCAGTGAAGAGGGGGGGACTGGAACCTTC. Translating it yields CASSEEGGTGTF.

As to this clone: The same CDR3 also results from other DNA sequences found in this sample. This sequence joins TRBV19 and TRBJ2-7, with 8 positions matching TRBD1. The CDR3 is 13 residues long. J was trimmed by 4 bases and V by 5 bases; bases with no gene match: 4. Germline values: CDR1 LNHDA, CDR2 SQIVND (reference sequence). This CDR3 reads CASSPGTGYEQYF. DNA for the CDR3: TGTGCCAGTAGTCCCGGGACAGGTTACGAGCAGTACTTC.

V usage is TRBV19 and J usage is TRBJ1-5; possible D gene TRBD1, 6 bases. Trimming pared 4 bases from V and 6 bases from J, leaving 16 bases between. The CDR3 runs to 15 residues. Germline loops: CDR1 LNHDA, CDR2 SQIVND (reference sequence). The CDR3 DNA is TGTGCCAGTAGTAAAGGGGGGGCGCGTGGTCAGCCCCAGCATTTT. Residues: CASSKGGARGQPQHF.

The chain has TRBV20-1 and TRBJ2-7; TRBD2 agrees at 13 bases. CDR3 length: 15 residues. Germline CDR1 is DFQATT and CDR2 is SNEGSKA (reference sequence). Unmatched junction bases numbered 5, after V lost 3 bases and J lost 3 bases. CDR3 bases: TGCAGTGCTAGTTGGACTAGCGGGAGTCGCTACGAGCAGTACTTC. It specifies CSASWTSGSRYEQYF.

In its sample, this clone was seen once. The rearrangement links TRBV5-1 to TRBJ1-4, with 8 bases lining up with TRBD1. This CDR3 contains 16 residues. Germline values: CDR1 SGHRS, CDR2 YFSETQ. J gave up 5 bases and V 0 bases, and 6 bases lay outside the gene matches. The CDR3 loop reads CASSLGGQGANEKLFF. In DNA, the CDR3 is TGCGCCAGCAGCTTGGGCGGACAGGGTGCGAATGAAAAACTGTTTTTT.

CDR3: CATSGHRGRTEAFF. The CDR3 DNA is TGTGCCACCAGCGGCCACAGGGGAAGGACTGAAGCTTTCTTT. The chain joins TRBV15 to TRBJ1-1; 7 bases fit TRBD1. This CDR3 is built from 14 residues. Per the germline V gene, CDR1 is LNHNV and CDR2 is YYDKDF (reference sequence). The V segment lost 5 bases and the J segment 5 bases; nucleotides outside the gene matches: 8. The full variable domain, completed using reference TRBV15 and TRBJ1-1, is DAMVIQNPRYQVTQFGKPVTLSCSQTLNHNVMYWYQQKSSQAPKLLFHYYDKDFNNEADTPDNFQSRRPNTSFCFLDIRSPGLGDTAMYLCATSGHRGRTEAFFGQGTRLTVV.

The chain has TRBV10-2 and TRBJ2-7; TRBD2 aligns across 8 bases. V was pared by 4 bases and J by 5 bases, with 7 bases of the junction left unmatched. Germline V gene sequence: CDR1 WSHSY, CDR2 SAAADI. The CDR3 is made up of 14 amino acids. Written as DNA, the CDR3 is TGCGCCAGCAGTGGGGGACTAGTATCCCACGAGCAGTACTTC. Encoded protein: CASSGGLVSHEQYF.

V and J are TRBV27 and TRBJ1-1; TRBD1 agrees at 9 bases. The CDR3 is 14 amino acids. The germline gives CDR1 MNHEY, CDR2 SMNVEV (reference sequence). After removal of 3 bases from V and 5 bases from J, the junction contained 4 bases not matched to a gene. CDR3 loop: CASSFTGGMTEAFF. CDR3 sequence (DNA): TGTGCCAGCAGTTTTACAGGGGGCATGACTGAAGCTTTCTTT.

This sequence joins TRBV2 and TRBJ2-1, with a weak D call TRBD2 (7 bases). The CDR3 has 14 amino acids. The V end was cut by 6 bases, the J end by 7 bases, with 16 bases between. CDR1 is SNHLY and CDR2 is FYNNEI in the germline V gene. CDR3 DNA sequence: TGTGCCAGCAGGCCGCGGGGGCTACAAAATGAGCAGTTCTTC. Translation gives CASRPRGLQNEQFF.

The chain carries TRBV6-5 and TRBJ1-2; maybe TRBD1 (6 bases). The CDR3 is 14 amino acids. In germline, CDR1 is MNHEY, CDR2 SVGAGI. Trimming took 5 bases from V and 1 from J, leaving 11 bases between them. DNA of the CDR3: TGTGCCAGCAGTCAGGACAGTTTTAACTATGGCTACACCTTC. Amino acids: CASSQDSFNYGYTF.

V gene TRBV10-3 combines with J gene TRBJ2-3; no clear D. Germline values: CDR1 ENHRY, CDR2 SYGVKD. The CDR3 sequence is 13 residues long. V lost 0 bases and J 5 bases, leaving 6 bases between the germline ends. This chain's CDR3 is CAISESTVDTQYF. CDR3 coding DNA: TGTGCCATCAGTGAGTCGACGGTAGATACGCAGTATTTT.

This chain connects TRBV19 to TRBJ1-1, with D tentatively TRBD1 (5 bases). V lost 1 base, J lost 2 bases, and 11 bases lay in between. The germline CDR1 and CDR2 sequences are LNHDA and SQIVND (reference sequence). The CDR3 contains 15 residues. The CDR3 coding sequence is TGTGCCAGTAGTATAGGCGCAGGGCGAAACACTGAAGCTTTCTTT. Amino acid sequence: CASSIGAGRNTEAFF.

CDR3 sequence reads: CASSEGRGLGQYF. The CDR3 nucleotides are TGCGCCAGCAGTGAAGGCAGGGGGCTTGGGCAGTACTTC. The chain has TRBV10-1 and TRBJ2-7; 8 bases fit TRBD1. With V trimmed by 3 bases and J by 9 bases, 7 bases remained unmatched. Germline CDR1 reads WNHNN; CDR2 reads SYGVQD (reference sequence). The CDR3 sequence is 13 residues long.